The rows below give T cell receptor beta chains drawn from one sample of a study of T cells after yellow fever vaccination. TCRdb passed the 5' RACE reads through MiXCR, listing each CDR3 protein once. The sample shows 600,000 to 750,000 distinct CDR3 sequences, approximately 13% of them seen only once. This material consisted of PBMCs, taken on the day of the yellow fever booster vaccination. The receptors were gathered from a man aged 25 to 40 who received the YFV17D yellow fever vaccine. CDR3s leave out the opening cysteine and the closing phenylalanine or tryptophan. Fields, in order: CDR3 protein, J gene, V gene, clone size. Clone size is stated in some rows and not others, as once, few, many or a class when expanded.

CDR3 protein: SALTDTSGANVLT; J gene: TRBJ2-6; V gene: TRBV20-1; clone size: .
CDR3 protein: ASQRGVQETQY; J gene: TRBJ2-5; V gene: TRBV6-1; clone size: .
CDR3 protein: ASVNSGRGRNEQF; J gene: TRBJ2-1; V gene: TRBV19; clone size: .
CDR3 protein: ATSRAAAAEKLF; J gene: TRBJ1-4; V gene: TRBV15; clone size: many
CDR3 protein: ASSQRVRKETQY; J gene: TRBJ2-5; V gene: TRBV6-1; clone size: .
CDR3 protein: AISEYSELAVQPYNEQF; J gene: TRBJ2-1; V gene: TRBV10-3; clone size: few
CDR3 protein: ASSARVGPSGSKGETQY; J gene: TRBJ2-5; V gene: TRBV2; clone size: .
CDR3 protein: ASSLLLKDSRPLQANVLT; J gene: TRBJ2-6; V gene: TRBV28; clone size: few
CDR3 protein: ASSLRMNTEAF; J gene: TRBJ1-1; V gene: TRBV5-6; clone size: .
CDR3 protein: ASSLRQINQPQH; J gene: TRBJ1-5; V gene: TRBV27; clone size: .
CDR3 protein: ASSQDSLSSYNEQF; J gene: TRBJ2-1; V gene: TRBV14; clone size: .
CDR3 protein: ASSQAPSSEVSRFGYT; J gene: TRBJ1-2; V gene: TRBV4-3; clone size: .
CDR3 protein: ATSDSRQSNEQF; J gene: TRBJ2-1; V gene: TRBV24-1; clone size: .
CDR3 protein: ASSTRGNRRNYGYT; J gene: TRBJ1-2; V gene: TRBV7-9; clone size: .
CDR3 protein: ASSPQTTTGTQY; J gene: TRBJ2-5; V gene: TRBV7-2; clone size: few
CDR3 protein: ASSSPLRGSGNTGELF; J gene: TRBJ2-2; V gene: TRBV6-5; clone size: few
CDR3 protein: AWSSGKAGTGELF; J gene: TRBJ2-2; V gene: TRBV30; clone size: .
CDR3 protein: AISEQDADTQY; J gene: TRBJ2-3; V gene: TRBV10-3; clone size: few
CDR3 protein: ASRNTGRAEAF; J gene: TRBJ1-1; V gene: TRBV6-1; clone size: .
CDR3 protein: ASSQDSGPASYGYT; J gene: TRBJ1-2; V gene: TRBV4-3; clone size: .
CDR3 protein: SARDQGASDEQY; J gene: TRBJ2-7; V gene: TRBV20-1; clone size: .
CDR3 protein: ASSLNSATNEKLF; J gene: TRBJ1-4; V gene: TRBV7-2; clone size: many
CDR3 protein: ASSQEIRADVTGELF; J gene: TRBJ2-2; V gene: TRBV4-3; clone size: few
CDR3 protein: ASSASGSSYNEQF; J gene: TRBJ2-1; V gene: TRBV9; clone size: many
CDR3 protein: AWTPDNNQPQH; J gene: TRBJ1-5; V gene: TRBV30; clone size: .
CDR3 protein: SARTGGVYNEQF; J gene: TRBJ2-1; V gene: TRBV20-1; clone size: .
CDR3 protein: ASSFPGTAYEQY; J gene: TRBJ2-7; V gene: TRBV5-1; clone size: .
CDR3 protein: ASSGGNEQF; J gene: TRBJ2-1; V gene: TRBV25-1; clone size: many
CDR3 protein: ASSLGRSFEQY; J gene: TRBJ2-7; V gene: TRBV5-6; clone size: few
CDR3 protein: ASAPTSVHEQY; J gene: TRBJ2-7; V gene: TRBV12-3/TRBV12-4; clone size: few
CDR3 protein: ASSTGQGFTEAF; J gene: TRBJ1-1; V gene: TRBV5-1; clone size: few
CDR3 protein: ASSPRRQWSQETQY; J gene: TRBJ2-5; V gene: TRBV27; clone size: .
CDR3 protein: ASSLDGDSNQPQH; J gene: TRBJ1-5; V gene: TRBV5-1; clone size: many
CDR3 protein: ASSSTSGSSEQY; J gene: TRBJ2-7; V gene: TRBV7-2; clone size: many
CDR3 protein: ASSLDSGGNTGELF; J gene: TRBJ2-2; V gene: TRBV11-2; clone size: few
CDR3 protein: ATSDGIDGDTQY; J gene: TRBJ2-3; V gene: TRBV24-1; clone size: few
CDR3 protein: ASSLTELWGETQY; J gene: TRBJ2-5; V gene: TRBV7-2; clone size: few
CDR3 protein: ASSRSDRGQY; J gene: TRBJ2-7; V gene: TRBV2; clone size: .
CDR3 protein: ASSSRQGNSGANVLT; J gene: TRBJ2-6; V gene: TRBV7-8; clone size: few
CDR3 protein: ASSYRPATDNEQF; J gene: TRBJ2-1; V gene: TRBV11-3; clone size: .
CDR3 protein: ASSPSGGENIYEQY; J gene: TRBJ2-7; V gene: TRBV7-2; clone size: few
CDR3 protein: ASSLAPLPLH; J gene: TRBJ1-6; V gene: TRBV12-3/TRBV12-4; clone size: few
CDR3 protein: ASSFGTVGSPLH; J gene: TRBJ1-6; V gene: TRBV27; clone size: .
CDR3 protein: SAKTGVAYEQY; J gene: TRBJ2-7; V gene: TRBV20-1; clone size: .
CDR3 protein: ASRASGSLYEQY; J gene: TRBJ2-7; V gene: TRBV3-1; clone size: few